Below, one T cell receptor (beta chain) is given with its context. Its antigen is as yet unknown. MiXCR, run by TCRdb on the multiplex PCR reads, gives a single entry per CDR3 protein. This sample has about 22,000 distinct CDR3 sequences, with 55% to 80% found just once. This entry belongs to a study of breast tumors, draining lymph nodes, adjacent tissues. Findings of the study overall: Luminal-like breast cancer showed significantly greater tumor-nontumor repertoire similarity than basal-like breast cancer did. The lymph node origin of tumor T cells was framed as consistent with a hypothesis, not demonstrated. Tumors had less TCR diversity than lymph nodes, more than nontumor tissue. Data fit most tumor T cells coming from lymph node, expanding in tumor.

Material for sequencing was tumor-adjacent breast tissue. The source of this sequence is a female donor with breast cancer. Some clones in this sample may be carry-over from other donors' samples.

DNA of the CDR3: TGTGCCAGCAGTGAATTAACAGGGAGTTCACCCCTCCACTTT. This codes for CASSELTGSSPLHF. This rearrangement joins TRBV6-1 to TRBJ1-6; the D gene is possibly TRBD1 (6 bases). The V gene's germline CDR1 is MNHNS and CDR2 SASEGT. The CDR3 has 14 residues. Trimming pared 2 bases from V and 9 bases from J, leaving 11 bases between.